This TCR beta chain was profiled in a study of cytomegalovirus exposure and HLA in healthy donors. J lost 3 bases, V lost 4 bases, and 3 bases had no gene match. Germline V gene sequence: CDR1 ENHRY, CDR2 SYGVKD. This CDR3 has 15 residues. Overall study results and limits: Researchers reportedly found TCR beta sequences accurately predicted most subjects' HLA-A and HLA-B alleles. What was likely a sequencing artifact was a cluster of highly shared sequence variants.

In the PCR, 60 Vbeta and 13 Jbeta primers were used. Profiling relied on immunoSEQ multiplex PCR, and the TCRdb table lists in-frame clones only, not all of them. This repertoire shows around 110,000 clones, about 76% found once; its top ten account for 4.8%. Concerning this clone: Its antigen is as yet unknown.

V usage is TRBV10-3 and J usage is TRBJ1-2, with TRBD1 identical over 12 bases. Sample: PBMCs. The sequence derives from a man aged 30 to 39 in good health and CMV-seropositive. CDR3 residues: CAISGGTGGDYGYTF. The CDR3 DNA sequence: TGTGCCATCAGTGGGGGGACAGGGGGCGACTATGGCTACACCTTC.